This T cell receptor (beta chain) was recorded in a study of cytomegalovirus exposure and HLA in healthy donors. In regard to this clone: Its matching antigen is unknown.

The CDR3 is made up of 15 amino acids. The V end was cut by 3 bases, the J end by 5 bases, with 16 bases between. CDR1 KGHSH and CDR2 LQKENI come from the germline V gene. Study-wide findings and caveats: Within an earlier analysis, most TCR beta V segments proved productive either about 90% or about 30% of the time.

PCR used 60 Vbeta primers and 13 Jbeta primers. Here immunoSEQ multiplex PCR was the method, and the copy in TCRdb shows in-frame clones only, minus some. The data show some 150,000 clones, roughly 78% seen once. The chain recombines TRBV18 with TRBJ2-5; D is possibly TRBD1 (5 bases). The specimen was PBMCs. This TCR was sampled from a man in his forties in good health and CMV-seropositive. The DNA of the CDR3 is TGTGCCAGCTCACCTAGGGGCAGGGTCGAGGAGACCCAGTACTTC. Residues: CASSPRGRVEETQYF. Variable domain in full (rest from reference TRBV18 and TRBJ2-5): NAGVMQNPRHLVRRRGQEARLRCSPMKGHSHVYWYRQLPEEGLKFMVYLQKENIIDESGMPKERFSAEFPKEGPSILRIQQVVRGDSAAYFCASSPRGRVEETQYFGPGTRLLVL.